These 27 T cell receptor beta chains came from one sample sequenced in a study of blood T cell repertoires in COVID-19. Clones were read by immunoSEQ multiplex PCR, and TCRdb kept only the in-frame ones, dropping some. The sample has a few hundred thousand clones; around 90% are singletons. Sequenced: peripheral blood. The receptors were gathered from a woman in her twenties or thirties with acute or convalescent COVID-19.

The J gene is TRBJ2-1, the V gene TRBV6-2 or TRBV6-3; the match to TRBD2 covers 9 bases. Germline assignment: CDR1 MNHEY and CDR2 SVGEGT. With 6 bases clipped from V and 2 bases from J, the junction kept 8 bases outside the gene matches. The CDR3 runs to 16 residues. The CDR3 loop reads CASSSLPSGTYNEQFF. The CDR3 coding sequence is TGTGCCAGCAGCTCCCTCCCTAGCGGGACCTACAATGAGCAGTTCTTC.

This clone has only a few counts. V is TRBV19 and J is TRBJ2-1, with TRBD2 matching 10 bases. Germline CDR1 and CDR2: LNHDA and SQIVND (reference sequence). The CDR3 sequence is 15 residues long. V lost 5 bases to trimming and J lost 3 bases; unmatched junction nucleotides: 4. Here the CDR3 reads CASSGTSEVYNEQFF. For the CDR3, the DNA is TGTGCCAGTAGTGGGACTAGCGAGGTCTACAATGAGCAGTTCTTC. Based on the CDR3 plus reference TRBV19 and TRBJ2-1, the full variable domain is DGGITQSPKYLFRKEGQNVTLSCEQNLNHDAMYWYRQDPGQGLRLIYYSQIVNDFQKGDIAEGYSVSREKKESFPLTVTSAQKNPTAFYLCASSGTSEVYNEQFFGPGTRLTVL.

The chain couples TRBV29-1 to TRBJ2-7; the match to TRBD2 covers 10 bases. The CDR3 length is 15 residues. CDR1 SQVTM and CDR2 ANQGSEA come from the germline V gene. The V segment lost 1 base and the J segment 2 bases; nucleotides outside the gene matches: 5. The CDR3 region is CSVEGTTSGPYEQYF. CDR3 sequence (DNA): TGCAGCGTTGAAGGGACGACTAGCGGGCCCTACGAGCAGTACTTC.

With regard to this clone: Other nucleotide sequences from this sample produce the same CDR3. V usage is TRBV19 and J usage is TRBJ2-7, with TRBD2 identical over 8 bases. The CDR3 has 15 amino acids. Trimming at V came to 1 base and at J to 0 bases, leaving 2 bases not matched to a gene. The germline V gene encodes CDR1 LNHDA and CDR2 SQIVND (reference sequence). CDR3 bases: TGTGCCAGTAGTATAGTAAGCGGGAGCTCCTACGAGCAGTACTTC. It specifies CASSIVSGSSYEQYF.

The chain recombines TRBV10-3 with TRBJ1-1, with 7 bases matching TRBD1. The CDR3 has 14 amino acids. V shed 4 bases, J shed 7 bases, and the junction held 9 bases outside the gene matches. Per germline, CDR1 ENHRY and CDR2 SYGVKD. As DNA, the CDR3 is TGTGCCATCAGTGCTCAACAGGGGTTTGATGAAGCTTTCTTT. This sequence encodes CAISAQQGFDEAFF.

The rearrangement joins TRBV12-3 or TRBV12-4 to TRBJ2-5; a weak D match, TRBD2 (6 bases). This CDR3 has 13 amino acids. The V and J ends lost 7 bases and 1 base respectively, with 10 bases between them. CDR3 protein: CASKGLFQETQYF. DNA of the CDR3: TGTGCCAGCAAGGGACTGTTCCAAGAGACCCAGTACTTC.

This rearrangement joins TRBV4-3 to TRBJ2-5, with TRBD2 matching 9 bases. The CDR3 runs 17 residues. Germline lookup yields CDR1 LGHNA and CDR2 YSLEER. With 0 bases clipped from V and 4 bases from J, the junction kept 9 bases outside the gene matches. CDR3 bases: TGCGCCAGCAGCCAAGATCCGGCGGGAGGGGTTAGAGAGACCCAGTACTTC. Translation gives CASSQDPAGGVRETQYF.

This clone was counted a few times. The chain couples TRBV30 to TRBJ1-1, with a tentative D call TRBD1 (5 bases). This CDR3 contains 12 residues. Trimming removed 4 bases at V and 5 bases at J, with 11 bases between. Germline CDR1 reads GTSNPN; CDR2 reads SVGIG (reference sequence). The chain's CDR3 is CAWTGSVTEAFF. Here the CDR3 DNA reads TGTGCCTGGACAGGGTCAGTAACTGAAGCTTTCTTT.

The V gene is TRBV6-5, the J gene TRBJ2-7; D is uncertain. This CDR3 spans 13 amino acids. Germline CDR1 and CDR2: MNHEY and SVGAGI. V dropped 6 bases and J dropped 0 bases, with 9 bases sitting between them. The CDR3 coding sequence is TGTGCCAGCAGGGTGGAGAGCTCCTACGAGCAGTACTTC. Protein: CASRVESSYEQYF.

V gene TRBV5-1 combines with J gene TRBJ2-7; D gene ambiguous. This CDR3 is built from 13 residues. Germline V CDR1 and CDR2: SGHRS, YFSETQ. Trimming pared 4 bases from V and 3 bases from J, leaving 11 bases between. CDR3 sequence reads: CASSPDSVYEQYF. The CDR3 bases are TGCGCCAGCAGCCCCGACTCCGTCTACGAGCAGTACTTC.

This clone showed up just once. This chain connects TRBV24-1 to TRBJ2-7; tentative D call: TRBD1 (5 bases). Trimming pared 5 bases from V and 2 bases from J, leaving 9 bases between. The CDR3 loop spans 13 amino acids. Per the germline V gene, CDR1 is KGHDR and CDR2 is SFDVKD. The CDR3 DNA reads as TGTGCCACCAGTGGACAGCCTACCTACGAGCAGTACTTC. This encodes CATSGQPTYEQYF.

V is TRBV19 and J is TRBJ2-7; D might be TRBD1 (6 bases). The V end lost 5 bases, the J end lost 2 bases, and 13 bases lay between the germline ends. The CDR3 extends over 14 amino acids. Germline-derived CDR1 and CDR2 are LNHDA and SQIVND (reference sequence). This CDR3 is CASSLQQGPYEQYF. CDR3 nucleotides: TGTGCCAGTAGTCTTCAACAGGGACCCTACGAGCAGTACTTC.

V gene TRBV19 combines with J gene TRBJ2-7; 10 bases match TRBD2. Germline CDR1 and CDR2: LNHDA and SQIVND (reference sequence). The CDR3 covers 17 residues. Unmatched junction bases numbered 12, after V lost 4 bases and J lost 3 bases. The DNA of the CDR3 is TGTGCCAGTAGTAAGGGAGGGCTAGCGGGAGATTGCTACGAGCAGTACTTC. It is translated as CASSKGGLAGDCYEQYF. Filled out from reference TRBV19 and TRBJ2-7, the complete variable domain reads DGGITQSPKYLFRKEGQNVTLSCEQNLNHDAMYWYRQDPGQGLRLIYYSQIVNDFQKGDIAEGYSVSREKKESFPLTVTSAQKNPTAFYLCASSKGGLAGDCYEQYFGPGTRLTVT.

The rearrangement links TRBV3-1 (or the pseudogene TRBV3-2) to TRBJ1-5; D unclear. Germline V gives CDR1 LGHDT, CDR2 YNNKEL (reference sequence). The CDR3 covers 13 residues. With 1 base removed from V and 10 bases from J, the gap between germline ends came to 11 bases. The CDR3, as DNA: TGTGCCAGCAGCCAAGTTATAAGAGGACCCCAGCATTTT. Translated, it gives CASSQVIRGPQHF.

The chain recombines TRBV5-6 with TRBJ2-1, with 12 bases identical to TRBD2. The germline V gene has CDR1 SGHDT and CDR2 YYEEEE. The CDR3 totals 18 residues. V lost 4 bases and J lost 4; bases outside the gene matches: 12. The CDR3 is CASSLSMTSGSIYNEQFF. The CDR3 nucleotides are TGTGCCAGCAGCCTAAGCATGACTAGCGGGAGTATATACAATGAGCAGTTCTTC.

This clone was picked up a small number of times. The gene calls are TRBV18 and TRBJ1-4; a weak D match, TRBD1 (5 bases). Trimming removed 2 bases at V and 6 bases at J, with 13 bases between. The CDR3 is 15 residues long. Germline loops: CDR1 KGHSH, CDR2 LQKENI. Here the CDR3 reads CASSPSRAKDEKLFF. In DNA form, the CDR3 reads TGTGCCAGCTCACCATCCAGGGCGAAGGATGAAAAACTGTTTTTT.

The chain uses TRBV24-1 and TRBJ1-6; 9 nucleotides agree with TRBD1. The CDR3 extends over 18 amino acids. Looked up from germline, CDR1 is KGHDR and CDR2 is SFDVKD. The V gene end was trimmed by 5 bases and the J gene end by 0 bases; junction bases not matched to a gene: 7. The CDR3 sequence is CATSAQGAYRSYNSPLHF. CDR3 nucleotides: TGTGCCACCAGTGCACAGGGGGCCTATCGCTCCTATAATTCACCCCTCCACTTT.

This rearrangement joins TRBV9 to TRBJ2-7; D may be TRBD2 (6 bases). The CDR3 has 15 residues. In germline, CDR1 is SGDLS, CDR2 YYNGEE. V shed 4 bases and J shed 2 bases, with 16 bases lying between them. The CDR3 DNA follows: TGTGCCAGCAGCCTTTCCGGGACTGGAGCCTACGAGCAGTACTTC. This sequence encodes CASSLSGTGAYEQYF.

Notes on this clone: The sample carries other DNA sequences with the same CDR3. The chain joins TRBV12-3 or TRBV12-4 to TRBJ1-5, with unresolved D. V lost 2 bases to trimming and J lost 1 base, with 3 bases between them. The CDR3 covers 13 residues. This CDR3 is CASSLSSNQPQHF. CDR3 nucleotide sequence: TGTGCCAGCAGTTTAAGCAGCAATCAGCCCCAGCATTTT.

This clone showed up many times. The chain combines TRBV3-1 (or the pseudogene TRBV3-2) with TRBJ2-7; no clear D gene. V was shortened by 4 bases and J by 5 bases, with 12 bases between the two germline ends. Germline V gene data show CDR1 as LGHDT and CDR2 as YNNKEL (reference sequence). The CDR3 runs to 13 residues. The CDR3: CASSPGSLDEQYF. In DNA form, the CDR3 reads TGTGCCAGCAGCCCTGGCAGTCTGGACGAGCAGTACTTC.

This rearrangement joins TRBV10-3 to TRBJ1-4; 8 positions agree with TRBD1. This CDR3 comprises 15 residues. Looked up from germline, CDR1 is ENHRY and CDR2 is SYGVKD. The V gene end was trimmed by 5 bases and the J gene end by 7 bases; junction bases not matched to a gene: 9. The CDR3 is CAISYSGTGGEKLFF. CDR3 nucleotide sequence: TGTGCCATCAGTTACTCCGGGACAGGAGGTGAAAAACTGTTTTTT.

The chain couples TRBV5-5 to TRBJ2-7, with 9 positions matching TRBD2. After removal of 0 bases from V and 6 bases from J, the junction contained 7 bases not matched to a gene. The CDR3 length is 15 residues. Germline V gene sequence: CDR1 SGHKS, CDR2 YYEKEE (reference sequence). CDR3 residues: CASSLGWREGVEQYF. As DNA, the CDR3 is TGTGCCAGCAGCTTGGGTTGGCGGGAGGGCGTCGAGCAGTACTTC.

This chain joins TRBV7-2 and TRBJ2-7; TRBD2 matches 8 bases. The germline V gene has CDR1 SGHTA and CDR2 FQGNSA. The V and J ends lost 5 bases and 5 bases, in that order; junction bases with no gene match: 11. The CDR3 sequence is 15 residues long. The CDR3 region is CASSPPGLGFHEQYF. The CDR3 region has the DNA TGTGCCAGCAGCCCCCCGGGACTAGGTTTCCACGAGCAGTACTTC. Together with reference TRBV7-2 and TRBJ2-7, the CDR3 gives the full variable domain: GAGVSQSPSNKVTEKGKDVELRCDPISGHTALYWYRQSLGQGLEFLIYFQGNSAPDKSGLPSDRFSAERTGGSVSTLTIQRTQQEDSAVYLCASSPPGLGFHEQYFGPGTRLTVT.

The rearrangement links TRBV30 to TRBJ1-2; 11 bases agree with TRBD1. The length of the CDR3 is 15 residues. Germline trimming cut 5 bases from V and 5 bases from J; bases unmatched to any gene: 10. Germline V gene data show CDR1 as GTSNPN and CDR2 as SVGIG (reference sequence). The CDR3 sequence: CAWAPGTGGGYGYTF. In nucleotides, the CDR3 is TGTGCCTGGGCCCCCGGGACAGGGGGAGGGTATGGCTACACCTTC. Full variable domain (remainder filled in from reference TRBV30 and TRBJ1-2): SQTIHQWPATLVQPVGSPLSLECTVEGTSNPNLYWYRQAAGRGLQLLFYSVGIGQISSEVPQNLSASRPQDRQFILSSKKLLLSDSGFYLCAWAPGTGGGYGYTFGSGTRLTVV.

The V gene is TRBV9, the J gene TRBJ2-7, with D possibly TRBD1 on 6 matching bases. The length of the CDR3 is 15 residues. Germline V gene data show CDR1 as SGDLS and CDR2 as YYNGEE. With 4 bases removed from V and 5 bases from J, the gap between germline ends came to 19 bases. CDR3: CASSSRSGRGDEQYF. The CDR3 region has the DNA TGTGCCAGCAGCTCGAGGAGTGGCAGGGGCGACGAGCAGTACTTC.

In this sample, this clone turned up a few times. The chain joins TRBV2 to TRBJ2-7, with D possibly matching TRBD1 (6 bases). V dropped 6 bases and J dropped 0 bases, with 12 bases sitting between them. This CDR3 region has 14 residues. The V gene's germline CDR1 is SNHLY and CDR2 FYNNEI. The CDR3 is CASRETGYSYEQYF. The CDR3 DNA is TGTGCCAGCAGGGAGACAGGTTACTCCTACGAGCAGTACTTC.

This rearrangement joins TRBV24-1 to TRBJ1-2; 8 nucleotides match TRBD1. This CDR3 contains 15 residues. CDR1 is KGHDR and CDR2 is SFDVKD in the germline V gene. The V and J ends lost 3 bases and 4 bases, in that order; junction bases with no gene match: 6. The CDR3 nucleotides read TGTGCCACCAGTGATGCAGGGGGCCGGGGCTATGGCTACACCTTC. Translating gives CATSDAGGRGYGYTF.